This is a list of T cell receptor beta chains from one sample in a study of blood T cell repertoires in COVID-19. The table came from immunoSEQ multiplex PCR; TCRdb's copy has only in-frame clones and leaves some out. The repertoire holds fewer than 200,000 clones, with approximately 91% as singletons. Sequencing was carried out using peripheral blood. The receptors stem from a man aged 18 to 30 with COVID-19, enrolled during active disease. Both conserved end residues are trimmed from each CDR3. Fields, in order: clone size, J gene, V gene, CDR3 protein. Size values are once, few and many counts, or a class for expanded clones, and some rows have none.

abundance: .; j_gene: TRBJ2-2; v_gene: TRBV9; CDR3aa: ASSLGTVGELF
abundance: few; j_gene: TRBJ2-1; v_gene: TRBV6-2/TRBV6-3; CDR3aa: ASSYSDSIAEQF
abundance: .; j_gene: TRBJ1-5; v_gene: TRBV6-2/TRBV6-3; CDR3aa: ASSWDRVNQPQH
abundance: .; j_gene: TRBJ2-7; v_gene: TRBV5-8; CDR3aa: ASSSIRDSYEQY
abundance: .; j_gene: TRBJ2-2; v_gene: TRBV19; CDR3aa: ASSMGVYTGELF
abundance: .; j_gene: TRBJ1-3; v_gene: TRBV15; CDR3aa: ATSRTGGAGNTIY
abundance: .; j_gene: TRBJ1-3; v_gene: TRBV28; CDR3aa: ASSLWGTLSSGNTIY
abundance: .; j_gene: TRBJ2-7; v_gene: TRBV5-1; CDR3aa: ASSPARGFPSYEQY
abundance: .; j_gene: TRBJ1-2; v_gene: TRBV29-1; CDR3aa: SAKGQGNFGGYT
abundance: .; j_gene: TRBJ2-3; v_gene: TRBV7-2; CDR3aa: ASIPGQFPDTQY
abundance: once; j_gene: TRBJ2-1; v_gene: TRBV7-9; CDR3aa: ASSLVGSGAYNEQF
abundance: .; j_gene: TRBJ1-1; v_gene: TRBV13; CDR3aa: ARRWIRRWSEAF
abundance: few; j_gene: TRBJ1-1; v_gene: TRBV9; CDR3aa: ASSPLPTGGTEAF
abundance: .; j_gene: TRBJ2-7; v_gene: TRBV6-6; CDR3aa: ASSYSKGQTGYEQY
abundance: .; j_gene: TRBJ2-2; v_gene: TRBV30; CDR3aa: AWSGLNTGELF
abundance: .; j_gene: TRBJ2-7; v_gene: TRBV24-1; CDR3aa: ATSGQRDYEQY
abundance: once; j_gene: TRBJ2-1; v_gene: TRBV6-5; CDR3aa: ASRAVSNEQF
abundance: .; j_gene: TRBJ2-7; v_gene: TRBV7-2; CDR3aa: ASSLASQGRNEQY
abundance: .; j_gene: TRBJ2-5; v_gene: TRBV25-1; CDR3aa: ASRSQGAWETQY
abundance: .; j_gene: TRBJ2-3; v_gene: TRBV27; CDR3aa: ASSSSGRTDTQY
abundance: .; j_gene: TRBJ2-7; v_gene: TRBV4-3; CDR3aa: ASSRSQVSYEQY
abundance: .; j_gene: TRBJ2-4; v_gene: TRBV5-5; CDR3aa: ASSFAQLAKNIQY
abundance: .; j_gene: TRBJ2-7; v_gene: TRBV4-2; CDR3aa: ASSQDWTGDYEQY
abundance: .; j_gene: TRBJ2-7; v_gene: TRBV4-2; CDR3aa: ASSPTTLNRYEQY
abundance: .; j_gene: TRBJ2-1; v_gene: TRBV2; CDR3aa: ASSSDRGQGSQQF
abundance: .; j_gene: TRBJ1-2; v_gene: TRBV6-5; CDR3aa: ASGLNYGYT
abundance: .; j_gene: TRBJ2-1; v_gene: TRBV6-1; CDR3aa: ASSVRTSGNYNEQF
abundance: .; j_gene: TRBJ2-2; v_gene: TRBV14; CDR3aa: ASSQDLIGELF
abundance: once; j_gene: TRBJ2-7; v_gene: TRBV24-1; CDR3aa: ATSDLPDSGTGVYEQY
abundance: few; j_gene: TRBJ2-1; v_gene: TRBV5-6; CDR3aa: ASSLIDEQF
abundance: .; j_gene: TRBJ2-2; v_gene: TRBV2; CDR3aa: ASSPLAGQNTGELF
abundance: few; j_gene: TRBJ2-7; v_gene: TRBV7-6; CDR3aa: ASSLSGGQSSYEQY
abundance: .; j_gene: TRBJ1-1; v_gene: TRBV27; CDR3aa: ASNPQGADTEAF
abundance: .; j_gene: TRBJ1-1; v_gene: TRBV27; CDR3aa: ASSLSGRGNTEAF
abundance: .; j_gene: TRBJ2-3; v_gene: TRBV15; CDR3aa: ATSREPSGLLTDTQY
abundance: .; j_gene: TRBJ2-7; v_gene: TRBV7-9; CDR3aa: ASSLSYGSSYEQY
abundance: .; j_gene: TRBJ2-5; v_gene: TRBV30; CDR3aa: AWSPGGGSRETQY
abundance: few; j_gene: TRBJ1-5; v_gene: TRBV5-5; CDR3aa: ASSLALSFNQPQH
abundance: .; j_gene: TRBJ2-7; v_gene: TRBV15; CDR3aa: ATSGHLQGRYEQY
abundance: .; j_gene: TRBJ1-1; v_gene: TRBV7-9; CDR3aa: ASSYEQYTEAF
abundance: once; j_gene: TRBJ1-5; v_gene: TRBV2; CDR3aa: ASTPDRASQPQH
abundance: .; j_gene: TRBJ1-4; v_gene: TRBV10-2; CDR3aa: ASSEDGQGGKLL
abundance: few; j_gene: TRBJ2-1; v_gene: TRBV18; CDR3aa: ASSPPSSLAAYNEQF
abundance: few; j_gene: TRBJ2-1; v_gene: TRBV19; CDR3aa: ASSTGTSGESYNEQF
abundance: .; j_gene: TRBJ2-3; v_gene: TRBV19; CDR3aa: ASSMQAGITDTQY
abundance: .; j_gene: TRBJ2-5; v_gene: TRBV11-2; CDR3aa: ASSFEGETQY